The source of this T cell receptor beta chain is a study of regulatory T cells. Study conclusions and caveats: Regulatory T cells showed the strongest V-J pair restriction and V/J gene skewing among patient repertoires. In CD3G-deficient patients, conventional CD4+ T cells were enriched for hydrophobic CDR3 residues at positions 6 and 7.

Germline CDR1 SGHRS, CDR2 YFSETQ. The CDR3 totals 14 residues. V lost 2 bases and J lost 2, with 9 bases in between. CD4+ cells were sorted into CD25-high CD127-low regulatory cells and CD25-low CD127-high conventional cells. Primers: 52 TRBV forward and 13 TRBJ reverse. Produced via immunoSEQ multiplex PCR; TCRdb's table is partial and in-frame only. The profile shows tens of thousands of clones, 70% to 90% of them singletons. Of note for this clone: Its cognate antigen is unknown.

This receptor was taken from a child between 5 and 17 years old with CD3G deficiency. Sequencing input: conventional CD4+ T cells sorted from blood. V and J are TRBV5-1 and TRBJ2-3; no reliable D call. Written as DNA, the CDR3 is TGCGCCAGCAGCTTCTCCAGGAACACAGATACGCAGTATTTT. Residues: CASSFSRNTDTQYF. Complete variable domain (other parts from reference TRBV5-1 and TRBJ2-3): KAGVTQTPRYLIKTRGQQVTLSCSPISGHRSVSWYQQTPGQGLQFLFEYFSETQRNKGNFPGRFSGRQFSNSRSEMNVSTLELGDSALYLCASSFSRNTDTQYFGPGTRLTVL.